The 30 T cell receptor beta chains below were found in one sample sequenced in a study of response to subunit inactivated influenza vaccine. In TCRdb, the RT-PCR reads were re-called with MiXCR into one record per CDR3 protein. The profile shows roughly 700,000 distinct CDR3 sequences, about 14% of them singletons. Sequencing was performed on PBMCs from blood, taken approximately 15 days before vaccination. These receptors all come from a man in his fifties or sixties who received an inactivated influenza vaccine.

The chain is built from TRBV20-1 and TRBJ2-7; TRBD1 matches 7 bases. The length of the CDR3 is 14 residues. Germline V gene lookup returns CDR1 DFQATT and CDR2 SNEGSKA (reference sequence). V was pared by 5 bases and J by 0 bases, with 7 bases of the junction left unmatched. In DNA form, the CDR3 reads TGCAGTGCTCACCCGCACAGGGGCTCCTACGAGCAGTACTTC. It specifies CSAHPHRGSYEQYF.

The chain couples TRBV20-1 to TRBJ1-2, with 11 positions matching TRBD1. CDR1 is DFQATT, CDR2 SNEGSKA, per germline (reference sequence). This CDR3 comprises 14 residues. Trimming took 5 bases from V and 8 from J; bases not matched to a gene: 10. CDR3 DNA: TGCAGTGCTTACTCGGACAGGGGGCGAGGGGGCTACACCTTC. Translating it yields CSAYSDRGRGGYTF.

V gene TRBV20-1 combines with J gene TRBJ2-7, with 10 bases identical to TRBD2. Germline CDR1 DFQATT, CDR2 SNEGSKA (reference sequence). The CDR3 runs 15 residues. The V gene end was trimmed by 0 bases and the J gene end by 5 bases; junction bases not matched to a gene: 7. The CDR3 DNA sequence: TGCAGTGCTAGAGACGCCAGCGGGAGGGCCGACGAGCAGTACTTC. As protein: CSARDASGRADEQYF.

This clonotype was seen repeatedly, ten times or more. A junction end diverges from the germline sequence, so it may reflect a read error. The chain recombines TRBV25-1 with TRBJ1-5; TRBD1 might be the D (5 bases). Germline V gene lookup returns CDR1 MGHDK and CDR2 SYGVNS. This CDR3 is 14 amino acids long. The CDR3 DNA reads TGCGCCAGCAGCCAAACAGGAAGCAATCAGCCCCAGCATTTT. This gives the protein CASSQTGSNQPQHF. Full variable domain (remainder filled in from reference TRBV25-1 and TRBJ1-5): EADIYQTPRYLVIGTGKKITLECSQTMGHDKMYWYQQDPGMELHLIHYSYGVNSTEKGDLSSESTVSRIRTEHFPLTLESARPSHTSQYLCASSQTGSNQPQHFGDGTRLSIL.

In this sample, this clonotype turned up a few times. The chain joins TRBV7-2 to TRBJ2-1; 8 bases align to TRBD1. Germline V gives CDR1 SGHTA, CDR2 FQGNSA. Trimming at V came to 5 bases and at J to 6 bases, leaving 12 bases not matched to a gene. The CDR3 is made up of 16 amino acids. The CDR3 region is CASSLRQGLGSNEQFF. The CDR3 region has the DNA TGTGCCAGCAGCCTCAGACAGGGGCTCGGTTCCAATGAGCAGTTCTTC.

The chain employs TRBV15 and TRBJ2-6; a weak D match, TRBD1 (6 bases). This CDR3 has 14 residues. CDR1 is LNHNV, CDR2 YYDKDF, per germline (reference sequence). With 9 bases removed from V and 1 base from J, the gap between germline ends came to 10 bases. The CDR3 here is CATNRASGANVLTF. The CDR3 coding sequence is TGTGCCACAAACAGGGCGTCTGGGGCCAACGTCCTGACTTTC.

This chain connects TRBV4-3 to TRBJ1-1; D is uncertain. The CDR3 totals 14 residues. The V end lost 2 bases, the J end lost 7 bases, and 14 bases lay between the germline ends. Germline CDR1 reads LGHNA; CDR2 reads YSLEER. The chain's CDR3 is CASSQSVVAVEAFF. As DNA, the CDR3 is TGCGCCAGCAGCCAATCTGTGGTTGCAGTTGAAGCTTTCTTT.

The chain recombines TRBV11-2 with TRBJ2-3; D may correspond to TRBD1 or TRBD2 (5 bases each). The V end lost 0 bases, the J end lost 4 bases, and 17 bases lay between the germline ends. The CDR3 totals 17 residues. The germline V gene encodes CDR1 SGHAT and CDR2 FQNNGV. CDR3 in amino acids: CASSLDGTDFSADTQYF. The CDR3, as DNA: TGTGCCAGCAGCTTAGATGGGACCGATTTCAGCGCAGATACGCAGTATTTT.

This clonotype has more than one count but fewer than ten. The CDR3 loop reads CASSLGDSGPYEQYF. The DNA for the CDR3 is TGTGCCAGCAGCTTAGGGGATAGCGGGCCCTACGAGCAGTACTTC. The chain joins TRBV7-2 to TRBJ2-7, with 7 bases identical to TRBD2. Trimming cost V 1 base and J 2 bases; bases outside gene matches: 5. The length of the CDR3 is 15 residues. Germline V lookup: CDR1 SGHTA, CDR2 FQGNSA.

The V and J genes are TRBV10-3 and TRBJ2-5; perhaps TRBD1 as D (6 bases). The germline gives CDR1 ENHRY, CDR2 SYGVKD. The CDR3 spans 17 residues. V lost 2 bases, J lost 1 base, and 17 bases lay in between. CDR3 nucleotide sequence: TGTGCCATCAGTGAGGGCATGGGGGCAGGGGCCCAAGAGACCCAGTACTTC. The encoded protein is CAISEGMGAGAQETQYF.

The sample holds a few counts of this clonotype. The gene calls are TRBV7-7 and TRBJ2-1; D ambiguous. The CDR3 is 15 amino acids. From germline, CDR1 is SSHAT and CDR2 FNYEAQ (reference sequence). The V end lost 5 bases, the J end lost 5 bases, and 16 bases lay between the germline ends. Here the CDR3 reads CASSRTIGPNNEQFF. CDR3 nucleotides: TGTGCCAGCAGCCGTACTATAGGACCCAACAATGAGCAGTTCTTC.

In its sample, this clonotype was seen many times. The chain couples TRBV13 to TRBJ2-3, with D possibly being TRBD2 (5 bases). V was pared by 4 bases and J by 1 base, with 12 bases between. Germline V CDR1 and CDR2: PRHDT, FYEKMQ (reference sequence). The CDR3 loop spans 15 amino acids. The CDR3 DNA is TGTGCCAGCAGCTCCCAACTAGAACGCACAGATACGCAGTATTTT. Translated, it gives CASSSQLERTDTQYF.

This clonotype was seen only a few times. The chain joins TRBV7-8 to TRBJ1-1; D gene uncertain. V was clipped by 1 base and J by 5 bases, with 14 bases between them. CDR3 length equals 15 residues. The germline V gene has CDR1 SGHVS and CDR2 FQNEAQ. CDR3 amino acids: CASSLGSGRRTEAFF. In nucleotides, the CDR3 is TGTGCCAGCAGCTTAGGGTCGGGAAGGAGGACTGAAGCTTTCTTT.

In this sample, this clonotype turned up a few times. The chain is built from TRBV15 and TRBJ1-1; 8 nucleotides agree with TRBD1. Germline trimming cut 2 bases from V and 11 bases from J; bases unmatched to any gene: 4. Germline CDR1 is LNHNV and CDR2 is YYDKDF (reference sequence). The CDR3 runs 12 residues. The CDR3 nucleotides read TGTGCCACCAGCAGACGACAGGGGATTGCTTTCTTT. This sequence encodes CATSRRQGIAFF.

This clonotype was counted only a few times. The gene calls are TRBV5-1 and TRBJ2-3, with D maybe TRBD2 (7 bases). This CDR3 has 17 residues. V was cut by 0 bases and J by 5 bases, with 19 bases left in between. The V gene's germline CDR1 is SGHRS and CDR2 YFSETQ. CDR3 region: CASSLEGGPSGGDTQYF. DNA of the CDR3: TGCGCCAGCAGCTTGGAAGGGGGGCCTTCGGGGGGAGATACGCAGTATTTT.

The V and J genes are TRBV20-1 and TRBJ2-1; TRBD2 matches at 9 bases. CDR3 size: 16 residues. V lost 6 bases and J lost 12; bases outside the gene matches: 21. From germline, CDR1 is DFQATT and CDR2 SNEGSKA (reference sequence). CDR3 DNA sequence: TGCAGTGCCCTCGCTACTCCCCTAGCGGGGACGGCCGCGCAGTTCTTC. Protein: CSALATPLAGTAAQFF.

This clonotype occurred many times. CDR3 sequence (DNA): TGTGCCAGCAGCTTAGTTCCTAGGACTAGCCTCACGAACACCGGGGAGCTGTTTTTT. This gives the protein CASSLVPRTSLTNTGELFF. The J gene is TRBJ2-2, the V gene TRBV11-2, with TRBD2 identical over 8 bases. The CDR3 loop spans 19 amino acids. The ends lost 1 base at V and 0 bases at J; junction bases unmatched: 10. Germline V lookup: CDR1 SGHAT, CDR2 FQNNGV.

The chain recombines TRBV14 with TRBJ2-5, with D possibly matching TRBD2 (6 bases). CDR3 size: 15 residues. V dropped 1 base and J dropped 4 bases, with 13 bases sitting between them. Germline CDR1 SGHDN, CDR2 FVKESK. Here the CDR3 DNA reads TGTGCCAGCAGCCAAGCTCTAGCGCGGGCAGAGACCCAGTACTTC. Its protein is CASSQALARAETQYF. The full variable domain, with the rest looked up from reference TRBV14 and TRBJ2-5, is EAGVTQFPSHSVIEKGQTVTLRCDPISGHDNLYWYRRVMGKEIKFLLHFVKESKQDESGMPNNRFLAERTGGTYSTLKVQPAELEDSGVYFCASSQALARAETQYFGPGTRLLVL.

This clonotype was counted a few times. The J gene is TRBJ2-1, the V gene TRBV11-3; D may be TRBD1 (6 bases). Per germline, CDR1 SGHNT and CDR2 YENEEA. CDR3 length: 15 residues. V lost 1 base, J lost 7 bases, and 14 bases lay in between. As DNA, the CDR3 is TGTGCCAGCAGCTTAGGGACAGAGTCCCCGAATGAGCAGTTCTTC. It translates to CASSLGTESPNEQFF.

This clonotype was found a few times. The J gene is TRBJ1-5, the V gene TRBV6-2 or TRBV6-3; 7 bases map to TRBD1. The V and J ends lost 8 bases and 10 bases, in that order; junction bases with no gene match: 11. Germline CDR1 is MNHEY and CDR2 is SVGEGT. The CDR3 is 13 amino acids. The CDR3 is CASGRQGGRPQHF. The CDR3 DNA is TGTGCCAGCGGGAGACAGGGAGGCAGACCCCAGCATTTT.

The chain has TRBV4-3 and TRBJ1-1; D is undetermined. V shed 0 bases and J shed 13 bases, with 12 bases lying between them. Germline-derived CDR1 and CDR2 are LGHNA and YSLEER. CDR3 length: 12 amino acids. DNA for the CDR3: TGCGCCAGCAGCCAAGATTCGGGGATCGTTTTCTTT. This codes for CASSQDSGIVFF.

This clonotype was counted only a few times. The V gene is TRBV6-2 or TRBV6-3, the J gene TRBJ2-5; TRBD2 agrees at 8 bases. V shed 2 bases, J shed 2 bases, and the junction held 10 bases outside the gene matches. This CDR3 region has 17 residues. CDR1 and CDR2 (germline): MNHEY, SVGEGT. The CDR3 nucleotides read TGTGCCAGCAGTTACACCAGCGGGGGAAGACTTCAAGAGACCCAGTACTTC. It specifies CASSYTSGGRLQETQYF.

The J gene is TRBJ2-5, the V gene TRBV6-5; tentative D call: TRBD2 (6 bases). Between the trimmed V and J ends, which lost 2 bases and 4 bases, there was a span of 20 bases. The CDR3 runs to 17 residues. Germline V gene sequence: CDR1 MNHEY, CDR2 SVGAGI. The CDR3 region has the DNA TGTGCCAGCAGTTACCGCCCCTTCGGGGGACCATCAGAGACCCAGTACTTC. This encodes CASSYRPFGGPSETQYF.

V usage is TRBV2 and J usage is TRBJ1-2; D uncertain. Germline V CDR1 and CDR2: SNHLY, FYNNEI. The length of the CDR3 is 13 residues. V lost 5 bases and J 5 bases, leaving 12 bases between the germline ends. CDR3 region: CASSSDYLYGYTF. The CDR3, as DNA: TGTGCCAGCAGTTCGGATTACCTGTATGGCTACACCTTC.

The V and J genes are TRBV9 and TRBJ1-1; D may be TRBD1 (5 bases). The length of the CDR3 is 16 residues. V was shortened by 0 bases and J by 0 bases, with 12 bases between the two germline ends. CDR1 and CDR2 (germline): SGDLS, YYNGEE. The CDR3: CASSVAGGRMNTEAFF. CDR3 DNA: TGTGCCAGCAGCGTAGCGGGGGGAAGAATGAACACTGAAGCTTTCTTT.

This clonotype was counted many times. This chain connects TRBV5-5 to TRBJ2-7; tentative D call: TRBD2 (5 bases). The V end lost 4 bases, the J end lost 2 bases, and 13 bases lay between the germline ends. The CDR3 covers 14 residues. Per the germline V gene, CDR1 is SGHKS and CDR2 is YYEKEE (reference sequence). This chain's CDR3 is CASSAEEETYEQYF. CDR3 DNA sequence: TGTGCCAGCAGCGCGGAGGAGGAGACCTACGAGCAGTACTTC.

This clonotype was observed many times. The chain combines TRBV5-1 with TRBJ2-7; a possible D gene is TRBD1 (6 bases). Germline CDR1 reads SGHRS; CDR2 reads YFSETQ. This CDR3 contains 12 residues. Trimming took 4 bases from V and 7 from J, leaving 12 bases between them. The CDR3: CASSQSDREQYF. DNA for the CDR3: TGCGCCAGCAGCCAATCCGACAGGGAGCAGTACTTC.

This clonotype showed up just a few times. The chain employs TRBV15 and TRBJ2-7; D tentatively fits TRBD1 or TRBD2 (7 bases each). The germline V gene has CDR1 LNHNV and CDR2 YYDKDF (reference sequence). This CDR3 is built from 15 residues. Trimming cost V 6 bases and J 0 bases, with 15 bases left between them. The CDR3 is CATSSGGVSSYEQYF. The CDR3 coding sequence is TGTGCCACCAGTTCAGGGGGGGTTAGCTCCTACGAGCAGTACTTC.

This rearrangement joins TRBV5-4 to TRBJ2-2; 10 bases map to TRBD2. The CDR3 is 17 amino acids. The V gene's germline CDR1 is SGHNT and CDR2 YYREEE (reference sequence). V shed 0 bases, J shed 4 bases, and the junction held 6 bases outside the gene matches. The CDR3 region has the DNA TGTGCCAGCAGCTTGGGCAGCGGGGGGGCAATCACCGGGGAGCTGTTTTTT. Its translation is CASSLGSGGAITGELFF.

As concerns this clonotype: At one of its ends the junction is not consistent with the germline gene, which may arise from a read error. J is TRBJ1-2 and V is TRBV10-3; D remains unclear. The length of the CDR3 is 15 residues. CDR1 is ENHRY, CDR2 SYGVKD, per germline. For the CDR3, the DNA is TGTGCCATCAGTGGGACGTCGGAAGCTAACCATGGCTACACCTTC. Translating it yields CAISGTSEANHGYTF.